What follows is one T cell receptor beta chain and its context. Sequence at one end of the junction differs from germline and may be a read error. This sample was taken from a study of T cell changes during pregnancy in multiple sclerosis. The repertoire was sequenced with immunoSEQ multiplex PCR; TCRdb's copy has only in-frame clones and lacks some. Of about 48,000 clones in the sample, 88% were seen once. The CDR3 totals 14 residues. Germline V gene lookup returns CDR1 SSHAT and CDR2 FNYEAQ (reference sequence). Sequencing was performed on CD4+ T cells from peripheral blood mononuclear cells, taken in the second trimester of pregnancy. This chain joins TRBV7-7 and TRBJ2-7; the match to TRBD1 covers 7 bases. This clonotype originated in a female donor with multiple sclerosis, enrolled in a pregnancy study. CDR3 sequence: CASSLGTDPYEQYF. The CDR3 region has the DNA TGTGCTAGCAGCTTGGGGACAGATCCCTACGAGCAGTACTTC.